Shown below are 17 T cell receptor beta chains from a single sample sequenced in a study of T cell repertoires in cytomegalovirus infection. TCRdb called the reads again in MiXCR, with one record for every CDR3 protein. The profile shows about 120,000 distinct CDR3 sequences, roughly 30% of them singletons. No cognate antigen is known for these TCRs. Here the sequenced sample was CD8+ T cells from cultured PBMCs, taken from culture after CMV antigen stimulation. Source of these receptors: a human donor in good health (CMV status not recorded). Some clones in this sample may be carry-over from other donors' samples.

The CDR3 region has the DNA TGTGCCAGCAGGGCGACACAGAACTATAATTCACCCCTCCACTTT. It is translated as CASRATQNYNSPLHF. The chain is built from TRBV12-3 or TRBV12-4 and TRBJ1-6; no clear D. Deletions cut 6 bases from V and 3 bases from J, with 12 bases between. This CDR3 spans 15 amino acids.

This clonotype has more than one count but fewer than ten. The CDR3: CASSLADRASDTQYF. CDR3 DNA sequence: TGTGCCAGCAGCTTAGCAGACAGGGCATCAGATACGCAGTATTTT. The chain has TRBV7-6 and TRBJ2-3; 7 bases map to TRBD1. Germline CDR1 SGHVS, CDR2 FNYEAQ. This CDR3 contains 15 residues. V dropped 0 bases and J dropped 4; count of bases not matched to a gene: 4.

V gene TRBV7-9 combines with J gene TRBJ2-1, with 10 bases aligning to TRBD2. The junction had 13 bases not matched to a gene; V was cut back by 5 bases and J by 0 bases. The germline V gene encodes CDR1 SEHNR and CDR2 FQNEAQ (reference sequence). This CDR3 has 19 residues. The CDR3 sequence: CASSGRTSGPSGSYNEQFF. The CDR3 nucleotides are TGTGCCAGCAGCGGGAGGACTAGCGGCCCATCGGGCTCCTACAATGAGCAGTTCTTC.

The chain has TRBV7-6 and TRBJ2-7; 8 nucleotides line up with TRBD2. V shed 5 bases and J 2 bases; nucleotides not matched to a gene: 8. The CDR3 is made up of 15 amino acids. Germline lookup yields CDR1 SGHVS and CDR2 FNYEAQ. CDR3 residues: CASSSATSVAYEQYF. The CDR3 DNA sequence: TGTGCCAGCAGCAGCGCGACTAGCGTGGCCTACGAGCAGTACTTC.

This chain connects TRBV2 to TRBJ2-1, with a possible D match to TRBD2 (6 bases). Germline CDR1 reads SNHLY; CDR2 reads FYNNEI. Between the trimmed V and J ends, which lost 7 bases and 7 bases, there was a span of 20 bases. CDR3 length equals 15 residues. The CDR3 bases are TGTGCCAGCAAGTGGGGGGAGTACGTCGGGAATGAGCAGTTCTTC. It is translated as CASKWGEYVGNEQFF. The variable domain in full, with the rest retrieved from reference TRBV2 and TRBJ2-1, is EPEVTQTPSHQVTQMGQEVILRCVPISNHLYFYWYRQILGQKVEFLVSFYNNEISEKSEIFDDQFSVERPDGSNFTLKIRSTKLEDSAMYFCASKWGEYVGNEQFFGPGTRLTVL.

CDR3 residues: CASSQWEVETQYF. CDR3 coding DNA: TGTGCCAGCAGCCAATGGGAGGTTGAGACCCAGTACTTC. V and J are TRBV7-9 and TRBJ2-5, with D maybe TRBD2 (6 bases). The CDR3 spans 13 residues. The V and J ends lost 5 bases and 5 bases respectively, with 12 bases between them. CDR1 and CDR2 (germline): SEHNR, FQNEAQ (reference sequence).

V is TRBV6-6 and J is TRBJ1-1; 8 positions agree with TRBD1. J gave up 4 bases and V 6 bases, and 7 bases lay outside the gene matches. The CDR3 runs 14 residues. The germline V gene encodes CDR1 MNHNY and CDR2 SVGAGI (reference sequence). The CDR3 is CASRPGQGGTEAFF. The CDR3 DNA sequence: TGTGCCAGCAGACCTGGACAGGGAGGCACTGAAGCTTTCTTT.

V usage is TRBV5-1 and J usage is TRBJ2-5; 10 positions match TRBD1. Germline V gene data show CDR1 as SGHRS and CDR2 as YFSETQ. This CDR3 has 15 amino acids. Trimming at V came to 5 bases and at J to 5 bases, leaving 9 bases not matched to a gene. The CDR3 DNA reads as TGCGCCAGCAGGAGGGGACAGGGGTACTTCGAGACCCAGTACTTC. Protein sequence: CASRRGQGYFETQYF.

V gene TRBV29-1 combines with J gene TRBJ1-5; 8 positions match TRBD1. V was pared by 5 bases and J by 9 bases, with 6 bases of the junction left unmatched. The V gene's germline CDR1 is SQVTM and CDR2 ANQGSEA. The CDR3 loop spans 12 amino acids. In DNA, the CDR3 is TGCAGCGTTTTGGACAGGGCGGGGCCCCAGCATTTT. Translating it yields CSVLDRAGPQHF.

This clonotype was counted ten times or more. This rearrangement joins TRBV7-2 to TRBJ1-1; D is undetermined. The germline CDR1 and CDR2 sequences are SGHTA and FQGNSA. This CDR3 region has 14 residues. Deletions cut 0 bases from V and 4 bases from J, with 9 bases between. This CDR3 is CASSLAGVGTEAFF. CDR3 DNA sequence: TGTGCCAGCAGCTTAGCCGGAGTCGGCACTGAAGCTTTCTTT.

The rearrangement uses TRBV15 and TRBJ2-7, with 11 bases fitting TRBD2. The CDR3 loop spans 15 amino acids. Losses at the gene ends were 5 bases for V and 3 bases for J; bases not matched to a gene: 6. The germline gives CDR1 LNHNV, CDR2 YYDKDF (reference sequence). The CDR3 bases are TGTGCCACCAGCGGTCCTAGCGGGGGGCTCTACGAGCAGTACTTC. As protein: CATSGPSGGLYEQYF.

The V call is TRBV5-6, the J call TRBJ2-4; D gene unclear. The V gene lost 7 bases and the J gene lost 5 bases, with 13 bases spanning the gap. Germline CDR1 reads SGHDT; CDR2 reads YYEEEE. The CDR3 is made up of 13 amino acids. Written as DNA, the CDR3 is TGTGCCAGCGATTTGGGCGGCGAAAACATTCAGTACTTC. Its translation is CASDLGGENIQYF.

In this sample, this clonotype turned up a few times. This rearrangement joins TRBV6-2 or TRBV6-3 to TRBJ1-1; no clear D. The CDR3 covers 13 residues. Trimming removed 0 bases at V and 3 bases at J, with 5 bases between. Germline V gives CDR1 MNHEY, CDR2 SVGEGT. The CDR3 region has the DNA TGTGCCAGCAGTTACTCATGGTACACTGAAGCTTTCTTT. It yields the protein CASSYSWYTEAFF.

This clonotype has only a few counts. The chain joins TRBV5-6 to TRBJ2-7; D is ambiguous. The CDR3 is 14 residues long. Germline-derived CDR1 and CDR2 are SGHDT and YYEEEE. V lost 0 bases, J lost 2 bases, and 9 bases lay in between. This CDR3 reads CASSLDRLAYEQYF. As DNA, the CDR3 is TGTGCCAGCAGCTTGGATAGGCTCGCCTACGAGCAGTACTTC.

The gene calls are TRBV6-5 and TRBJ2-7, with TRBD1 matching over 9 bases. The CDR3 has 16 residues. The V and J ends lost 0 bases and 3 bases, in that order; junction bases with no gene match: 6. CDR1 is MNHEY, CDR2 SVGAGI, per germline. The CDR3 sequence is CASSYSGDRVYYEQYF. CDR3 bases: TGTGCCAGCAGTTACTCCGGGGACAGGGTGTACTACGAGCAGTACTTC.

This chain joins TRBV6-6 and TRBJ1-1, with TRBD1 matching 7 bases. Germline trimming cut 5 bases from V and 7 bases from J; bases unmatched to any gene: 10. This CDR3 has 14 residues. Germline V CDR1 and CDR2: MNHNY, SVGAGI (reference sequence). CDR3 loop: CASSGDSELIEAFF. The CDR3 bases are TGTGCCAGCAGTGGGGACAGCGAGTTAATTGAAGCTTTCTTT.

This clonotype was seen only a few times. CDR3 amino acids: CASSAAGTGWTGELFF. CDR3 bases: TGTGCCAGTAGTGCGGCCGGAACAGGGTGGACCGGGGAGCTGTTTTTT. V gene TRBV19 combines with J gene TRBJ2-2; D might be TRBD1 (6 bases). The CDR3 is 16 amino acids. Germline values: CDR1 LNHDA, CDR2 SQIVND (reference sequence). The V gene lost 5 bases and the J gene lost 5 bases, with 18 bases spanning the gap.